The entry below describes one TCR beta chain. These data originate in a study of blood T cell repertoires in COVID-19. At the level of the study: Researchers got acute and convalescent COVID-19 samples from the United States, Italy and Spain.

Per germline, CDR1 ENHRY and CDR2 SYGVKD. V was clipped by 4 bases and J by 6 bases; unmatched bases: 6. This CDR3 contains 14 residues. Libraries were prepared by immunoSEQ multiplex PCR; TCRdb keeps only in-frame clonotypes and omits some of them. The sample includes 150,000 to 200,000 clones, over 75% of them seen just once. This chain links TRBV10-3 with TRBJ2-7; 10 nucleotides agree with TRBD1. This TCR was sampled from a woman aged 80 or over with acute or convalescent COVID-19. Sample: peripheral blood. The CDR3 loop reads CAISGGTGESEQYF. CDR3 in DNA: TGTGCCATCAGTGGTGGGACAGGGGAAAGCGAGCAGTACTTC.